Given below is one T cell receptor (beta chain) in context. Judged by its sample share, this clone qualifies as medium-sized (0.01 to 0.1%). Its antigen target is currently unknown. Base qualities are not provided; no much larger clone lies one nucleotide away. At the DNA level, this CDR3 is encoded by other sequences in the same sample as well. What the time point label conveys for this sample: blood sample drawn before combined kidney and bone marrow transplant. Unstimulated Tregs (CD4+CD25+CD127-), CD4+ non-Tregs (CD4+CD25-), CD4 and CD8 cells were FACS-sorted from thawed PBMCs. The patients were a few recipients of combined kidney and bone marrow transplants from the ITN036ST trial, and samples were available only from these trial subjects. Healthy control blood was processed to PBMCs by Ficoll density gradient and cryopreserved, and patient PBMCs were collected before and after transplant. Genomic DNA was extracted from sorted cells with the QIAGEN DNeasy Blood and Tissue Kit for TCRbeta CDR3 sequencing. Through immunoSEQ, high-throughput TCRbeta CDR3 sequencing was done commercially, including PCR amplification with internal controls and bias correction. The authors' pipeline ran thus. Unique productive TCRbeta sequences were defined by CDR3 nucleotide sequence where primers matched, and otherwise by CDR3 amino acid sequence together with Vbeta and Jbeta genes. To correct sorting error, sequences shared between sorted populations at a frequency ratio of 2:1 or less were removed; the rest were assigned to the higher population. A sequence counted as donor-reactive if, in CFSE-low cells, the sequence had a frequency of at least 0.01% and was expanded at least 5-fold compared with unstimulated cells. Jensen-Shannon divergence, calculated on the top 100 TCRbeta sequences ranked by frequency, was used to quantify repertoire divergence. For samples with multiple sequencing runs, sorting error was corrected in each run separately before the runs were combined. TCRdb provides this immuneACCESS table in a form limited to in-frame rearrangements. Some clones are lacking; in checked studies, under half of them reflect an unresolved V gene, and why the rest are absent is not known. V and J calls and clone size are given by that table; D and trimming were obtained from the DNA. In all, the sample holds 60,000 to 70,000 clones, and roughly 92% of those were seen once. Clones ranked in the top ten supply roughly 9.8% of the sample.

The sample is drawn from a study of Tregs in tolerant kidney transplant recipients (dated by TCRdb to the late 2010s). Notes on the research overall: The transplants used related donors with nonmyeloablative bone marrow transplantation, and mixed chimerism in the human trials was transient. TCRbeta sequencing was used in the study to identify donor-specific regulatory T cells before combined kidney and bone marrow transplantation, and the identified cells were then tracked after transplant. The paper's findings and limits, for the study overall: Donor-specific Treg expansion exceeded global Treg expansion in tolerant patients, suggesting antigen-driven rather than nonspecific expansion. Because only a small number of patients were included, the study had limitations, and the results will need to be validated in larger populations as well as under other immunosuppression protocols. Expanding Tregs with activated donor B cells appeared to identify the most biologically relevant and donor-specific TCRbeta repertoire. Biological reproducibility was not examined directly, but technical replication error appeared to be minimal. For some patients, the PCR primers changed as time went on, which meant samples from those patients could not be compared with one another at the nucleotide level.

V was cut back by 5 bases and J by 5 bases, leaving a gap of 6 bases between them. The CDR3 holds 12 amino acids from the cysteine to the phenylalanine. CDR3 DNA only is kept here, 36 bases in frame from base 1. Via the germline V gene (reference sequence), CDR1 is MNHEY and CDR2 SMNVEV. The clonotype originates from a human donor who received a combined kidney and bone marrow transplant. Sequencing used CD8+ T cells from blood, obtained before the transplant. The sequence joins TRBV27 to TRBJ2-2; too little of a D gene remains to name it. Here the CDR3 is given as CASSILTGELFF. The sequenced DNA: TGTGCCAGCAGTATTCTTACCGGGGAGCTGTTTTTT.